This section outlines one T cell receptor beta chain sequence together with its context. Its specificity is not known. Germline values: CDR1 SGHRS, CDR2 YFSETQ. CDR3 length equals 15 residues. Losses at the gene ends were 4 bases for V and 4 bases for J; bases not matched to a gene: 9. The data stem from a study of Ad26.COV2.S vaccination and SARS-CoV-2 variants. The study, taken as a whole, reports: Non-spike TCR breadth showed similarity between vaccine and placebo recipients. Measurements of TCR breadth and depth may have given underestimates of the total T cell responses.

Treatment here: 15 to 20 received Ad26.COV2.S at low or high dose, single or two shots; 5 received placebo; per-sample allocation not given. Sampling took place 63 days after the first vaccine or placebo injection. Whoever gave the sample was an adult aged 18-55 years in Boston. Sequenced by immunoSEQ multiplex PCR; TCRdb stores in-frame clones only, minus some. The repertoire holds a few hundred thousand clones, about four fifths seen once, with about 7.4% in the top ten. Sample: peripheral blood, taken in a trial of Ad26.COV2.S vaccine versus placebo. The sequence derives from a person between 18 and 60 years old who received the Ad26.COV2.S COVID-19 vaccine or a placebo. The rearrangement uses TRBV5-1 and TRBJ2-7, with 9 bases aligning to TRBD2. CDR3 region: CASSRISGRSYEQYF. The CDR3 DNA reads as TGCGCCAGCAGCCGTATCAGCGGGAGGTCTTACGAGCAGTACTTC.